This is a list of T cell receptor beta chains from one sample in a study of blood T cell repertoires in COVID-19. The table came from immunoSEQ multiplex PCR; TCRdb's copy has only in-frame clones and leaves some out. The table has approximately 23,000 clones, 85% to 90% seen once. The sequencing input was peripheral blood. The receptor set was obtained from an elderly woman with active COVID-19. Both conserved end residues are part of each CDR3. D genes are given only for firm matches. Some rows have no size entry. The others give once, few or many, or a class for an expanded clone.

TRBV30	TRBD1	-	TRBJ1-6	TGTGCCTGGAGTGTACAGGGGGCACCCCTCCACTTT	CAWSVQGAPLHF
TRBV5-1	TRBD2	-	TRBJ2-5	TGCGCCAGCAGCCCCTCGACTAGCTTAGAGACCCAGTACTTC	CASSPSTSLETQYF
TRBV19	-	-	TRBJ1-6	TGTGCCAGTACGAATGTCGGGACACTTAATTCACCCCTCCACTTT	CASTNVGTLNSPLHF
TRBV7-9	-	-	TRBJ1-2	TGTGCCAGCAGCTTAACGGGGAATGGCTACACCTTC	CASSLTGNGYTF
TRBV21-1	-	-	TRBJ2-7	TGTGCCAGCATCCACCATAGGGCAGGGGCCCAACTTATGTCCTACGAGCAGTACTTC	CASIHHRAGAQLMSYEQYF
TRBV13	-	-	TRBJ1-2	TGTGCCAGCAGCCGGGGAGGGGCTCGTGGCTACACCTTC	CASSRGGARGYTF
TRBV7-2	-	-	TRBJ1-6	TGTGCCAGCAGCGCCAATTCAGGGGATAATTCACCCCTCCACTTT	CASSANSGDNSPLHF
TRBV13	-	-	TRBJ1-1	TGTGCCAGCAGTAAAGAAAGGGGCTACATGAACACTGAAGCTTTCTTT	CASSKERGYMNTEAFF
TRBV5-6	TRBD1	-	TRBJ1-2	TGTGCCAGCACCCCAGGGGGACAGCAGTACACCTTC	CASTPGGQQYTF
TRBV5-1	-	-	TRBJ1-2	TGCGCCAGCAGCCCACGGACAGCCTATGGCTACACCTTC	CASSPRTAYGYTF
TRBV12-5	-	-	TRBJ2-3	TGTGCTAGTGGTCACGGTCCTAGCACAGATACGCAGTATTTT	CASGHGPSTDTQYF
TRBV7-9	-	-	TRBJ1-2	TGTGCCAGCAGCTTACTAGGAAGGACTAACTATGGCTACACCTTC	CASSLLGRTNYGYTF
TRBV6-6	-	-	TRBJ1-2	TGTGCCAGCAGTTACTCGCAGGGGTCTAACTATGGCTACACCTTC	CASSYSQGSNYGYTF
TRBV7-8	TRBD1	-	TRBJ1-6	TGTGCCAGCAGCCTCGGACAGGGAGATAATTCACCCCTCCACTTT	CASSLGQGDNSPLHF
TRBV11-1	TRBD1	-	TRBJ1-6	TGTGCCAGCAGCTGGGACAGGGGGCCGAATTCACCCCTCCACTTT	CASSWDRGPNSPLHF
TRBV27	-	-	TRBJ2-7	TGTGCCAGCAGTTCCCCAAGCCGGGGGATCCACGAGCAGTACTTC	CASSSPSRGIHEQYF
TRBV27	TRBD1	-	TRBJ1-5	TGTGCCAGTGAATCGGAGGGACAGGGGTATCTGCCCCAGCATTTT	CASESEGQGYLPQHF
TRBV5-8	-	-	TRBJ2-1	TGTGCCAGCAGCTTGGTCCTTAACTACAATGAGCAGTTCTTC	CASSLVLNYNEQFF
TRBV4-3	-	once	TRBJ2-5	TGCGCCAGCAGCCCCGGGGGAGAGACCCAGTACTTC	CASSPGGETQYF
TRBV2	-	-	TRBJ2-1	TGTGCCAGCAGGCGGGACTTCCCGAGCTCCTACAATGAGCAGTTCTTC	CASRRDFPSSYNEQFF
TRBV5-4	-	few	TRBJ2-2	TGTGCCAGCAGCGGAGAAGGGGAGGTGGCCGGGGAGCTGTTTTTT	CASSGEGEVAGELFF
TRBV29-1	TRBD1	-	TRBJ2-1	TGCAGCGTTGGACAGGGGGTGAACAATGAGCAGTTCTTC	CSVGQGVNNEQFF
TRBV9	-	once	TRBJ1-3	TGTGCCAGCAGCGTAGCGGGGGGGATGGGAAACACCATATATTTT	CASSVAGGMGNTIYF
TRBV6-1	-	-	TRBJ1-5	TGTGCCAGCAGTGATCAGGGAATGTGGCAGCCCCAGCATTTT	CASSDQGMWQPQHF
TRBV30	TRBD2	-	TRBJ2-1	TGTGCCTGGAGTTCGGGACTAGCGGTATACAATGAGCAGTTCTTC	CAWSSGLAVYNEQFF
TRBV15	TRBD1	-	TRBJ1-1	TGTGCCACCAGCAGAGACCAACGGACAGGGATAACTTTCTTT	CATSRDQRTGITFF
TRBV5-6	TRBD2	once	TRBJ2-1	TGTGCCAGCAGTCCGGGGTTACTAGCGGCGGGGGGCGATGAGCAGTTCTTC	CASSPGLLAAGGDEQFF
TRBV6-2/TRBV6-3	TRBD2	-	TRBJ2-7	TGTGCCAGCAGTTGGGGACTAGCGGGGATTGCCGCCTACGAGCAGTACTTC	CASSWGLAGIAAYEQYF
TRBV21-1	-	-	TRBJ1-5	TGTGCCAGCAGCATTTCTACAGGGGAGCGGCAGCCCCAGCATTTT	CASSISTGERQPQHF
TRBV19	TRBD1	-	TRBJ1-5	TGTGCCAGTAGTGTCTTGGACAGGGGGCTGGGCAATCAGCCCCAGCATTTT	CASSVLDRGLGNQPQHF
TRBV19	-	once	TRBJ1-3	TGTGCCAGTCAAGATCGGGGCTCTGGAAACACCATATATTTT	CASQDRGSGNTIYF
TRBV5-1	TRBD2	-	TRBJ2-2	TGCGCCAGCAGCTCCCCCGGGTTCCGCGGGGGGTCCGCGAACACCGGGGAGCTGTTTTTT	CASSSPGFRGGSANTGELFF
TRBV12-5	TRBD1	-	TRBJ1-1	TGTGCTAGTGGTTTGGGCGGACAGGTACGGGCTGAAGCTTTCTTT	CASGLGGQVRAEAFF
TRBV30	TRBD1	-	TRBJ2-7	TGTGCCTGGACGGACAGGGAGTTTGGCGAGCAGTACTTC	CAWTDREFGEQYF
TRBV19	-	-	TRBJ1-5	TGTGCCAGTAGTCCTTTGGGGACATTTAGCAATCAGCCCCAGCATTTT	CASSPLGTFSNQPQHF
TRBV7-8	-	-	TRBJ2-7	TGTGCCAGCAGCTTAATGGACAGCTCCTACGAGCAGTACTTC	CASSLMDSSYEQYF
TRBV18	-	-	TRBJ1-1	TGTGCCAGCTCACCAGCAGGGGCTGAAGCTTTCTTT	CASSPAGAEAFF
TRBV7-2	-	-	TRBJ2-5	TGTGCCAGCAGCTTAGTAGGGGCAGTGGAGACCCAGTACTTC	CASSLVGAVETQYF
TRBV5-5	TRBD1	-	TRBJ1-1	TGTGCCAGCAGCTTGGGACAGGGGGCAGAGAGTACTGAAGCTTTCTTT	CASSLGQGAESTEAFF
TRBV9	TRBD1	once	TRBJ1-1	TGTGCCAGCAGCGAGGGACAGTCCACTGAAGCTTTCTTT	CASSEGQSTEAFF
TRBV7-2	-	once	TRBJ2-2	TGTGCCAGCAGCCCGACATTGAACACCGGGGAGCTGTTTTTT	CASSPTLNTGELFF
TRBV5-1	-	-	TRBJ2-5	TGCGCCAGCAGCCCCGGACAGCCCCAAGAGACCCAGTACTTC	CASSPGQPQETQYF
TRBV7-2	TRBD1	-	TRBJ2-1	TGTGCCAGCAGCCGGGACAGGTTCGACAATGAGCAGTTCTTC	CASSRDRFDNEQFF
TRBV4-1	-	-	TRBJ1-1	TGCGCCAGCAGCCACGAGTGGACTGAAGCTTTCTTT	CASSHEWTEAFF
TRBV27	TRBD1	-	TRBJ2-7	TGTGCCAGCAGTTTATGGGGACAGGGTATTTACGAGCAGTACTTC	CASSLWGQGIYEQYF
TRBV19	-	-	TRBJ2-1	TGTGCCACCCAAATCTACAATGAGCAGTTCTTC	CATQIYNEQFF
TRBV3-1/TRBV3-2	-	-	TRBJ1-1	TGTGCCAGCAGCCAAGAGGGTCTAGTAGCTTTCTTT	CASSQEGLVAFF
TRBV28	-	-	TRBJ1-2	TGTGCCAGCAGTTTTCTTTTCACACAGGATTTCTATGGCTACACCTTC	CASSFLFTQDFYGYTF
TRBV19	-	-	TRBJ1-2	TGTGCCAGTAGTACAGGGATGTATGGCTACACCTTC	CASSTGMYGYTF
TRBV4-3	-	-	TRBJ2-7	TGCGCCAGCAGCCAAGGGCTCGGGGCCTACGAGCAGTACTTC	CASSQGLGAYEQYF
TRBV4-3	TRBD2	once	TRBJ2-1	TGCGCCAGCAGCCAAGTAGGCGGGGGGGCCTACAATGAGCAGTTCTTC	CASSQVGGGAYNEQFF
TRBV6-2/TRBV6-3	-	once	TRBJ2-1	TGTGCCAGCAGTTGGCGGGGCAATGAGCAGTTCTTC	CASSWRGNEQFF
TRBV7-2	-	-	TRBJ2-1	TGTGCCAGCGGCGGGACAGCCTCCTTCAATGAGCAGTTCTTC	CASGGTASFNEQFF